This T cell receptor beta chain was obtained from a study of T-cell reconstitution after alpha-beta-depleted transplantation in children. V lost 2 bases to trimming and J lost 3 bases, with 17 bases between them. Germline CDR1 is SNHLY and CDR2 is FYNNEI. This CDR3 is built from 16 residues. TCRbeta library preparation incorporated unique molecular identifiers. TCRdb analysed the PCR reads with MiXCR anew, one entry per CDR3 protein. The table shows about 980,000 distinct CDR3 sequences, with about 30% occurring only once. The sample was PBMCs, mostly from graft donor cells, taken 360 days after TCRalphabeta/CD19-depleted stem cell transplant. The rearrangement joins TRBV2 to TRBJ2-7, with D perhaps being TRBD1 or TRBD2 (5 bases each). The sequence was obtained from a boy in the first two years of life who had a stem cell transplant for SCID, so the T cells may come from the graft donor. The CDR3 DNA reads TGTGCCAGCAGTGAAAGGGGACCTGAAGATTACTACGAGCAGTACTTC. Protein sequence: CASSERGPEDYYEQYF.